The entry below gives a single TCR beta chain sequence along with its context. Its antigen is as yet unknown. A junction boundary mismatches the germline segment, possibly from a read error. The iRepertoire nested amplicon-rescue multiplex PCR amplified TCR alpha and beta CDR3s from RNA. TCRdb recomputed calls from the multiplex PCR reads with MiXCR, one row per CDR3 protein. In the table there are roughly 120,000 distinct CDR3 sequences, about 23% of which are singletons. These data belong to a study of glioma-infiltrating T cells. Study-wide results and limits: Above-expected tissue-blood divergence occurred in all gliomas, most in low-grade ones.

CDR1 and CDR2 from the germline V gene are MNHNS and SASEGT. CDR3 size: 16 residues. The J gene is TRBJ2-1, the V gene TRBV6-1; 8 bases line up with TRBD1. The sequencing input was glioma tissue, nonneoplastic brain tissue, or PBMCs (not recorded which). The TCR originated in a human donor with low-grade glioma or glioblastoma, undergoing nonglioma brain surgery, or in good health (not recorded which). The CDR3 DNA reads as TGTGCCAGCAGGCCTCAGGGGGCGGGCTCCTACAATAAGCAGTTCTTC. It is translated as CASRPQGAGSYNKQFF.